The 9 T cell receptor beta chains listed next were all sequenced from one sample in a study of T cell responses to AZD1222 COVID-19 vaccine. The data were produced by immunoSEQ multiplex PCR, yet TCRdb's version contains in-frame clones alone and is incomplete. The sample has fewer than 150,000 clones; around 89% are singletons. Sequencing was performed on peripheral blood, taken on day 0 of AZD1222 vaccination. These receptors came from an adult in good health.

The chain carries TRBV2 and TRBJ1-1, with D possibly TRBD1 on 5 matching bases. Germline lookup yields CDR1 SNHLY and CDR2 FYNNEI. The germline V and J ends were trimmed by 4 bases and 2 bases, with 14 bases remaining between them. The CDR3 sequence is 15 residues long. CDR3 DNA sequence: TGTGCCAGCAGTGGAGGCAGGGCGGGCAACACTGAAGCTTTCTTT. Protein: CASSGGRAGNTEAFF.

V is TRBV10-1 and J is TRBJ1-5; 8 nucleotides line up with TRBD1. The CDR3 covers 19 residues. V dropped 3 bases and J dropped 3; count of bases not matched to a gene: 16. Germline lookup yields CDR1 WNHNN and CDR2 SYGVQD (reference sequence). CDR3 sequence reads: CASSDQGIPQGEINQPQHF. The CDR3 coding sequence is TGCGCCAGCAGTGACCAGGGGATACCACAGGGGGAAATCAATCAGCCCCAGCATTTT.

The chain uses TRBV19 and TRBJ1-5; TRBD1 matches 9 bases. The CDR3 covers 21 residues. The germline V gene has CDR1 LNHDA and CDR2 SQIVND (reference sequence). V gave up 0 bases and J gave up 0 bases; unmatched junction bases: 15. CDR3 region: CASSIDPTGTGPHYSNQPQHF. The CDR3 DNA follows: TGTGCCAGTAGTATAGATCCTACCGGGACAGGGCCCCATTATAGCAATCAGCCCCAGCATTTT.

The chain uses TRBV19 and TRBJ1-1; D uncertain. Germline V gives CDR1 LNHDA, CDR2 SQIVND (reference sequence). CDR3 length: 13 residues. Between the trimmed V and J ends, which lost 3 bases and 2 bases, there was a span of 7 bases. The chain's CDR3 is CASSIQVNTEAFF. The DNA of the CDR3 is TGTGCCAGTAGTATTCAGGTAAACACTGAAGCTTTCTTT.

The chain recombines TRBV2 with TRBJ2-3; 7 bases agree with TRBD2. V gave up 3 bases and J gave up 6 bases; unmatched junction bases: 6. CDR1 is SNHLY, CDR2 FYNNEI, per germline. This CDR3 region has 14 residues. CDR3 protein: CASSDSLAVDTQYF. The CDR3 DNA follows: TGTGCCAGCAGTGACAGTCTAGCGGTGGATACGCAGTATTTT.

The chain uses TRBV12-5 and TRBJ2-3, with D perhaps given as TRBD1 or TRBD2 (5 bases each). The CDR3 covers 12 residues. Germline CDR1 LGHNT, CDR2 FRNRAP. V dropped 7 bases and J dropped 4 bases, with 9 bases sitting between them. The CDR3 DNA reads TGTGCTAGTGCCTTGGGGGCAGATACGCAGTATTTT. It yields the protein CASALGADTQYF.

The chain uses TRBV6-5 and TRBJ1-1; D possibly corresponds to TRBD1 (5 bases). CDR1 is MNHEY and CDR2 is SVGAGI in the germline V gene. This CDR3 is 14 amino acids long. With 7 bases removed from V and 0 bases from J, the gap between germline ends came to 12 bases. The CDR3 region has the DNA TGTGCCAGCACCATCGGGGCTGTGAACACTGAAGCTTTCTTT. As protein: CASTIGAVNTEAFF.

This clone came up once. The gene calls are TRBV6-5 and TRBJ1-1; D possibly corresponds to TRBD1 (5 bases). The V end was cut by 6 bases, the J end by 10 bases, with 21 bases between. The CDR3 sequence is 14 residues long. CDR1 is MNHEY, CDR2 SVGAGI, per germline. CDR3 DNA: TGTGCCAGCAGGCGCCTCAGGGATCCCGGGACAGCTTTCTTT. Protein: CASRRLRDPGTAFF.

The CDR3 here is CASSLFGNTGELFF. The CDR3 DNA follows: TGTGCCAGCAGCTTATTTGGGAACACCGGGGAGCTGTTTTTT. The chain links TRBV7-3 to TRBJ2-2; D is undetermined. The CDR3 length is 14 residues. CDR1 and CDR2 (germline): SGHTA, FQGTGA. Trimming pared 2 bases from V and 1 base from J, leaving 5 bases between.